Below are 6 T cell receptor beta chains sequenced from a single sample in a study of control samples from healthy donors and cancer patients. TCRdb keeps only in-frame clones here, not all; method: immunoSEQ multiplex PCR. The sample has roughly 120,000 clones, more than 70% seen once; the top ten hold approximately 2.2%. Sequencing was done on a sample of blood. Receptors were obtained from a woman between 70 and 85 years old in good health.

The chain links TRBV6-2 or TRBV6-3 to TRBJ1-1; weak D call: TRBD1 (6 bases). There are 14 residues in the CDR3. Looked up from germline, CDR1 is MNHEY and CDR2 is SVGEGT. Trimming pared 2 bases from V and 2 bases from J, leaving 9 bases between. The CDR3 DNA is TGTGCCAGCAGTTACCCGACAGGTAACACTGAAGCTTTCTTT. Protein sequence: CASSYPTGNTEAFF.

This clone was counted a single time. V usage is TRBV4-2 and J usage is TRBJ2-1; TRBD2 matches 7 bases. CDR3 size: 15 residues. Germline-derived CDR1 and CDR2 are LGHNA and YNFKEQ. Germline trimming cut 4 bases from V and 2 bases from J; bases unmatched to any gene: 5. CDR3 DNA: TGTGCCAGCAGCCCCCAAGGACTAGCCTACAATGAGCAGTTCTTC. As protein: CASSPQGLAYNEQFF.

The chain couples TRBV7-9 to TRBJ1-4; maybe TRBD1 (6 bases). Germline values: CDR1 SEHNR, CDR2 FQNEAQ (reference sequence). The V and J ends lost 6 bases and 8 bases respectively, with 16 bases between them. The CDR3 consists of 14 residues. The CDR3 region is CASRTTGIGEKLFF. The CDR3 DNA reads as TGTGCCAGCAGAACCACAGGGATTGGCGAAAAACTGTTTTTT.

The chain recombines TRBV5-1 with TRBJ1-1; D call uncertain. CDR1 is SGHRS and CDR2 is YFSETQ in the germline V gene. V was trimmed by 0 bases and J by 1 base, leaving 4 bases between them. The CDR3 covers 13 residues. For the CDR3, the DNA is TGCGCCAGCAGCTTGGAAGGGAACACTGAAGCTTTCTTT. It yields the protein CASSLEGNTEAFF.

The sample holds a few counts of this clone. V gene TRBV5-4 combines with J gene TRBJ1-1; 12 bases fit TRBD1. V dropped 3 bases and J dropped 6; count of bases not matched to a gene: 6. The CDR3 loop spans 15 amino acids. Looked up from germline, CDR1 is SGHNT and CDR2 is YYREEE (reference sequence). The CDR3 region is CASSSRDRGQSEAFF. The CDR3 bases are TGTGCCAGCAGCTCCCGGGACAGGGGGCAATCTGAAGCTTTCTTT. Based on the CDR3 plus reference TRBV5-4 and TRBJ1-1, the full variable domain is ETGVTQSPTHLIKTRGQQVTLRCSSQSGHNTVSWYQQALGQGPQFIFQYYREEENGRGNFPPRFSGLQFPNYSSELNVNALELDDSALYLCASSSRDRGQSEAFFGQGTRLTVV.

This rearrangement joins TRBV6-5 to TRBJ2-3; D unresolved. The V end was cut by 6 bases, the J end by 1 base, with 8 bases between. CDR1 is MNHEY and CDR2 is SVGAGI in the germline V gene. This CDR3 has 13 residues. CDR3 nucleotides: TGTGCCAGCAGGGCCCTTGGCACAGATACGCAGTATTTT. It codes for CASRALGTDTQYF.